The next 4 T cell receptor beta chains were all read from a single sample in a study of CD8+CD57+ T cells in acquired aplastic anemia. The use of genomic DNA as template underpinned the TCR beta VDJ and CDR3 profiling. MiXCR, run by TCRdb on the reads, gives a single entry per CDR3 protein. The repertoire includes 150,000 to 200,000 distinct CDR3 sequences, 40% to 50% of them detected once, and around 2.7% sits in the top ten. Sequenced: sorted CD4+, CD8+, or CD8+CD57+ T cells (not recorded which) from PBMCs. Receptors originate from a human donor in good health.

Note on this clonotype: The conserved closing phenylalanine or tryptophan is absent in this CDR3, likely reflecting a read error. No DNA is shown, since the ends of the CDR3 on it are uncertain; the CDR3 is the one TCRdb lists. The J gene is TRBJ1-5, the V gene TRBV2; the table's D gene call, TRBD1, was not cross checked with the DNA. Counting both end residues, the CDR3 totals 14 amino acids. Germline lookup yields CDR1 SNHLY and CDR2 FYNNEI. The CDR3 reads CASSGQGAAKPQRL.

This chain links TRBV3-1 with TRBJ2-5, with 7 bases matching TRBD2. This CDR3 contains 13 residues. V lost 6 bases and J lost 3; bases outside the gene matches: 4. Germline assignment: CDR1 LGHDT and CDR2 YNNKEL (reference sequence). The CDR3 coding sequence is TGTGCCAGCAGTCCCACTAGCGAAGAGACCCAGTACTTC. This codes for CASSPTSEETQYF.

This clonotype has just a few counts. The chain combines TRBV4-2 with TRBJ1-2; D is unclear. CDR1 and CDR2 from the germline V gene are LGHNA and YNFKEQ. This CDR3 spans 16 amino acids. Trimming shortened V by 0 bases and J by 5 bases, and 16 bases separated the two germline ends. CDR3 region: CASSQDYQVDPYGYTF. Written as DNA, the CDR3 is TGTGCCAGCAGCCAAGACTACCAGGTGGATCCTTATGGCTACACCTTC.

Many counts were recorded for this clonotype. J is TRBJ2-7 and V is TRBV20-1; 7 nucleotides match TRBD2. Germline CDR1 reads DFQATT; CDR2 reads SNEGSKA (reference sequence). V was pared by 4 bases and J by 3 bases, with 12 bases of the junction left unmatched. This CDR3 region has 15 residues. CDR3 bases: TGCAGTGCTACTCCCGGGGCTAGCGGACTCTACGAGCAGTACTTC. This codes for CSATPGASGLYEQYF.